This T cell receptor (beta chain) was recorded in a study of T-cell reconstitution after alpha-beta-depleted transplantation in children. This clonotype was picked up a small number of times. Researchers prepared the TCRbeta library using unique molecular identifiers, the study reports. TCRdb re-called the PCR reads with MiXCR, one entry per CDR3 protein. This sample carries 130,000 to 150,000 distinct CDR3 sequences, 8% to 10% of them seen once, and the ten largest clones take about a sixth. Sequencing was performed on PBMCs, mostly from graft donor cells, taken 180 days after TCRalphabeta/CD19-depleted stem cell transplant. The source is a female patient aged 2 to 10 who had a stem cell transplant for congenital amegakaryocytic thrombocytopenia, so the T cells may come from the graft donor.

The CDR3 region has the DNA TGTGCCAGTAGTATCGCCACGTATAGCAATCAGCCCCAGCATTTT. This translates into CASSIATYSNQPQHF. The rearrangement joins TRBV19 to TRBJ1-5, with no clear D. Germline CDR1 LNHDA, CDR2 SQIVND (reference sequence). V lost 3 bases and J lost 0, with 9 bases in between. The CDR3 covers 15 residues. Drawing the rest from reference TRBV19 and TRBJ1-5, the complete variable domain is DGGITQSPKYLFRKEGQNVTLSCEQNLNHDAMYWYRQDPGQGLRLIYYSQIVNDFQKGDIAEGYSVSREKKESFPLTVTSAQKNPTAFYLCASSIATYSNQPQHFGDGTRLSIL.